This T cell receptor (beta chain) was identified during a study of blood T cell repertoires in COVID-19. Across the study: The United States, Italy and Spain supplied acute and convalescent COVID-19 samples. Nucleic acid was either cDNA or gDNA, and it came from T cells, B-cell-depleted T cells, or PBMCs.

The method was immunoSEQ multiplex PCR; TCRdb's version includes in-frame clones alone and lacks a portion of them. The table includes over 70,000 clones, 85% to 90% detected once. CDR1 and CDR2 (germline): SGHRS, YFSETQ. The J segment lost 0 bases and the V segment lost 7 bases, leaving 22 bases of the junction unmatched. This CDR3 is built from 20 residues. This chain joins TRBV5-1 and TRBJ2-1; 7 nucleotides align to TRBD1. The source of this sequence is a woman at least 80 years old with active or convalescent COVID-19. The source material was peripheral blood. The CDR3 coding sequence is TGCGCCAGCGGATCACCCGATACAGGGGATCCCCCGTACTCCTACAATGAGCAGTTCTTC. Amino acids: CASGSPDTGDPPYSYNEQFF.